The sequence of this T cell receptor beta chain was determined in a study of blood T cell repertoires in COVID-19. Study-wide background: In each case, the material was cDNA or gDNA derived from T cells, B-cell-depleted T cells, or PBMCs.

Germline V gene lookup returns CDR1 LGHNT and CDR2 FRNRAP. The CDR3 totals 14 residues. Unmatched junction bases numbered 3, after V lost 2 bases and J lost 4 bases. Authors' methods: Amplification of reference gene primers provided the estimated nucleated cell counts. Libraries were prepared by immunoSEQ multiplex PCR; TCRdb keeps only in-frame clonotypes and omits some of them. From that table come the V and J calls and clone size; the DNA was used to work out D and trimming. The data hold some 120,000 clones, with approximately 85% observed a single time. This TCR was recovered from an elderly woman with acute or convalescent COVID-19. The rearrangement links TRBV12-5 to TRBJ1-1, with TRBD1 matching over 8 bases. The specimen sequenced was peripheral blood. DNA of the CDR3: TGTGCTAGTGGTTTGACAGGGGGGATCACTGAAGCTTTCTTT. Its translation: CASGLTGGITEAFF.